Listed below are T cell receptor beta chains from one sample, sequenced in a study of T cell repertoires in cytomegalovirus infection. MiXCR was run by TCRdb on the reads, yielding one entry per CDR3 protein. The sample has around 530,000 distinct CDR3 sequences, approximately 15% seen once; the top ten hold 24%. The sequenced sample was CD8+ T cells from PBMCs. Receptor source: a human donor in good health (CMV status not recorded). Some clones in this sample may be carry-over from other donors' samples. Both conserved end residues are part of each CDR3. D genes are given only for firm matches. The listing skips clone size in some rows; elsewhere it reads once, few, many or a size class.

v_gene	abundance	d_gene	j_gene	CDR3nt	CDR3aa
TRBV2	many	TRBD2	TRBJ2-1	TGTGCCGCAAGCGGGGCTAGCGGGGTCGATGAGCAGTTCTTC	CAASGASGVDEQFF
TRBV7-8	many	NA	TRBJ2-1	TGTGCCAGCAGCTTGGGGCAGGGCCACAATGAGCAGTTCTTC	CASSLGQGHNEQFF
TRBV7-9	few	NA	TRBJ1-2	TGTGCCAGCAGTCAGAGAAACAGCCGGTCTCAAAATGGCTACACCTTC	CASSQRNSRSQNGYTF
TRBV28	many	NA	TRBJ2-1	TGTGCCAGCAGTTCCGTGACTCTTTTAGGTGAGCAGTTCTTC	CASSSVTLLGEQFF
TRBV5-4	few	NA	TRBJ2-1	TGTGCCAGCAGCTTGGGGACGCAAGGCGAGCAGTTCTTC	CASSLGTQGEQFF
TRBV5-1	NA	TRBD2	TRBJ2-7	TGCGCCAGCAGCTCTTGGACTAGCGGGAAAACCTACGAGCAGTACTTC	CASSSWTSGKTYEQYF
TRBV29-1	NA	NA	TRBJ2-3	TGCAGCGCCATGGATTTAACCGGGGGCACAGATACGCAGTATTTT	CSAMDLTGGTDTQYF
TRBV10-3	few	NA	TRBJ2-7	TGTGCCATCAGTGGCCTGGCCAGCGGTATCTCCGAGCAGTACTTC	CAISGLASGISEQYF
TRBV5-1	NA	NA	TRBJ2-1	TGCGCCAGCAGCACCGCAGACTACAATGAGCAGTTCTTC	CASSTADYNEQFF
TRBV28	few	TRBD2	TRBJ2-5	TGTGCCAGCAGTCCCCGGACTAGCGTCAAAGAGACCCAGTACTTC	CASSPRTSVKETQYF
TRBV7-3	many	NA	TRBJ2-1	TGTGCCAGCAGCTTATCAGGAGACCGTAGTTTTATAGATGAGCAGTTCTTC	CASSLSGDRSFIDEQFF
TRBV24-1	NA	TRBD2	TRBJ2-3	TGTGCCACCAGTGATCGACTAGCGGGAGTGGCCGATACGCAGTATTTT	CATSDRLAGVADTQYF
TRBV3-1	few	NA	TRBJ2-5	TGTGCCAGCAGCCAAGATGGAGAGACGTACCAAGAGACCCAGTACTTC	CASSQDGETYQETQYF
TRBV12-3/TRBV12-4	NA	TRBD2	TRBJ2-5	TGTGCCAGCAGTTGGGGGGGTGTGGAGACCCAGTACTTC	CASSWGGVETQYF
TRBV7-6	many	NA	TRBJ2-5	TGTGCCAGCAGCTTAAGAACAGGGCAAGAGACCCAGTACTTC	CASSLRTGQETQYF
TRBV6-5	few	TRBD1	TRBJ2-1	TGTGCCAGCGGGACCGGGACAGGGCTCAACAATGAGCAGTTCTTC	CASGTGTGLNNEQFF
TRBV27	few	NA	TRBJ2-1	TGTGCCAGCAGTTGGTCAGGACTAACCTCGAATGAGCAGTTCTTC	CASSWSGLTSNEQFF
TRBV7-9	many	NA	TRBJ1-1	TGTGCCAGCAGCGGGTCAAGGGGTGGGCTAGGGGTGAACACTGAAGCTTTCTTT	CASSGSRGGLGVNTEAFF
TRBV6-1	many	NA	TRBJ2-7	TGTGCCAGCAGTGACAGTAAGGCCTACGAGCAGTACTTC	CASSDSKAYEQYF
TRBV28	NA	NA	TRBJ2-1	TGTGCCAGCTGGACAGTAAAAGGCTACAATGAGCAGTTCTTC	CASWTVKGYNEQFF
TRBV4-1	few	NA	TRBJ2-7	TGCGCCAGCAGCCAAGGACGCGAGGGGGACACCTACGAGCAGTACTTC	CASSQGREGDTYEQYF
TRBV27	NA	NA	TRBJ2-6	TGTGCCAGCAGTCTTGGAGGGACCAACGTCCTGACTTTC	CASSLGGTNVLTF
TRBV6-5	few	TRBD1	TRBJ1-6	TGTGCCAGCAGTTTCCGGACAGGGACGCATTCACCCCTCCACTTT	CASSFRTGTHSPLHF
TRBV7-6	many	NA	TRBJ2-7	TGTGCCAGCAGCTTAGCCTCAGGCAGACCCTACGAGCAGTACTTC	CASSLASGRPYEQYF
TRBV12-5	NA	NA	TRBJ2-2	TGTGCTAGTGGCTTGTACACCGGGGAGCTGTTTTTT	CASGLYTGELFF
TRBV5-8	many	TRBD1	TRBJ1-1	TGTGCCACACGGGACAGGGGAAAAGGGAACACTGAAGCTTTCTTT	CATRDRGKGNTEAFF
TRBV14	many	NA	TRBJ1-1	TGTGCCAGCAGCCAAGGGAAGGCCTCTGAAGCTTTCTTT	CASSQGKASEAFF
TRBV19	few	NA	TRBJ2-7	TGTGCCAGTTCCATGGGGGGACAGAGCTCCTACGAGCAGTACTTC	CASSMGGQSSYEQYF
TRBV4-1	many	NA	TRBJ1-1	TGCGCCAGCAGCCAAGAAGCGGGTAACACTGAAGCTTTCTTT	CASSQEAGNTEAFF
TRBV10-3	NA	NA	TRBJ1-1	TGTGCCATCAGTCCAGGGAACACTGAAGCTTTCTTT	CAISPGNTEAFF
TRBV7-8	many	TRBD2	TRBJ2-5	TGTGCCAGCAGCTTAGGGACTAGCGGGCGCCCCCCCCAAGAGACCCAGTACTTC	CASSLGTSGRPPQETQYF
TRBV27	many	TRBD1	TRBJ1-1	TGTGCCAGCAGAGACCCGGGACAGGGCGCTGGAGCTTTCTTT	CASRDPGQGAGAFF
TRBV3-1	few	NA	TRBJ1-2	TGTGCCAGCAGCCAAGATCGGGACGTAGATCTCTATGGCTACACCTTC	CASSQDRDVDLYGYTF
TRBV7-9	many	NA	TRBJ2-2	TGTGCCAGCAGCCGTCGGAGGGGAGACACCGGGGAGCTGTTTTTT	CASSRRRGDTGELFF
TRBV19	many	NA	TRBJ2-7	TGTGCCAGTACCCCAGGAGTGGGATCCTACGAGCAGTACTTC	CASTPGVGSYEQYF
TRBV10-3	NA	NA	TRBJ2-7	TGTGCCATCAGGAAAGGACGGAATGGCGAGCAGTACTTC	CAIRKGRNGEQYF